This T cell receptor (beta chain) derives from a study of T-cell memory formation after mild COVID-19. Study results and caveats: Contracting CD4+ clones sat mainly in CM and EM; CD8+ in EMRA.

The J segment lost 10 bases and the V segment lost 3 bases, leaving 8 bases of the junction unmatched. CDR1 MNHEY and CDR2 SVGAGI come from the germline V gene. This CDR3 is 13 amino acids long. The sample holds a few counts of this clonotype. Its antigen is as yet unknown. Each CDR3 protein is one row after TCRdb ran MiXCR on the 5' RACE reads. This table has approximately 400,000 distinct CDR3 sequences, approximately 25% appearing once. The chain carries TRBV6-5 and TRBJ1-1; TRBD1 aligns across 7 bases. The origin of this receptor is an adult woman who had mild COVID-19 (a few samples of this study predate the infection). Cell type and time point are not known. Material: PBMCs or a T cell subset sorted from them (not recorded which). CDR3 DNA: TGTGCCAGCAGTTATACAGGGGATTTTGGAGCTTTCTTT. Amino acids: CASSYTGDFGAFF.